The rows below give T cell receptor beta chains drawn from one sample of a study of T cells after yellow fever vaccination. TCRdb fed the 5' RACE reads into MiXCR, producing one record per CDR3 protein. The table records 90,000 to 130,000 distinct CDR3 sequences, 8.4% of them present only once. The sequencing here drew on CD8+ T cells sorted from PBMCs, taken 45 days after the yellow fever booster vaccination. The receptors derive from a man aged 25 to 45 who received the YFV17D yellow fever vaccine. Both conserved end residues are part of each CDR3. The D gene is left open where the match is weak. Part of the rows lack a size; the others show once, few, many or a class for expanded clones.

D gene: TRBD2
J gene: TRBJ2-1
V gene: TRBV7-6
clone size: NA
CDR3 DNA: TGTGCCAGCAGCTCCCCCCTTGAAGTAGCGGGAGGGCAACGGGTTTGGGATGAGCAGTTCTTC
CDR3 protein: CASSSPLEVAGGQRVWDEQFF

D gene: TRBD2
J gene: TRBJ2-7
V gene: TRBV7-8
clone size: NA
CDR3 DNA: TGTGCCAGCAGCTTAAGACTAGCGGGAGTCGCCGAGCAGTACTTC
CDR3 protein: CASSLRLAGVAEQYF

D gene: NA
J gene: TRBJ1-6
V gene: TRBV25-1
clone size: many
CDR3 DNA: TGTGCCAGCAGTGAATACCTGGTCTCCTATAATTCACCCCTCCACTTT
CDR3 protein: CASSEYLVSYNSPLHF

D gene: NA
J gene: TRBJ2-7
V gene: TRBV29-1
clone size: many
CDR3 DNA: TGCAGCGTTGAAGAGGACACCTACGAGCAGTACTTC
CDR3 protein: CSVEEDTYEQYF

D gene: NA
J gene: TRBJ2-5
V gene: TRBV30
clone size: NA
CDR3 DNA: TGTGCCTGGAGTGAGGGCCTACGAATAGGAGGAGAGACCCAGTACTTC
CDR3 protein: CAWSEGLRIGGETQYF

D gene: TRBD1
J gene: TRBJ2-2
V gene: TRBV7-6
clone size: many
CDR3 DNA: TGTGCCAGCAGCTTGGGGACAGGGGTCACCGGGGAGCTGTTTTTT
CDR3 protein: CASSLGTGVTGELFF

D gene: TRBD2
J gene: TRBJ2-1
V gene: TRBV29-1
clone size: many
CDR3 DNA: TGCAGCGTTGTGAGCTCTTCCCCGGGGGGTAGCCCACAGTTCTTC
CDR3 protein: CSVVSSSPGGSPQFF

D gene: NA
J gene: TRBJ1-3
V gene: TRBV30
clone size: few
CDR3 DNA: TGTGCCTGGAGTGTATCCGGGAACACCATATATTTT
CDR3 protein: CAWSVSGNTIYF

D gene: TRBD2
J gene: TRBJ2-7
V gene: TRBV6-2/TRBV6-3
clone size: NA
CDR3 DNA: TGTGCCAGCATTACTAGCGGAGTGACCTACGAGCAGTACTTC
CDR3 protein: CASITSGVTYEQYF

D gene: NA
J gene: TRBJ2-1
V gene: TRBV25-1
clone size: NA
CDR3 DNA: TGTGCCAGCAGTGAATTTGGAAGCTCCTACAATGAGCAGTTCTTC
CDR3 protein: CASSEFGSSYNEQFF

D gene: NA
J gene: TRBJ2-2
V gene: TRBV14
clone size: many
CDR3 DNA: TGTGCCAGCAGCCCCCCTCCTGGGGAGCCCGGGGAGCTGTTTTTT
CDR3 protein: CASSPPPGEPGELFF

D gene: TRBD1
J gene: TRBJ2-2
V gene: TRBV19
clone size: NA
CDR3 DNA: TGTGCCAGTAGTACCACGACAGGGGATAACACCGGGGAGCTGTTTTTT
CDR3 protein: CASSTTTGDNTGELFF

D gene: NA
J gene: TRBJ1-2
V gene: TRBV4-2
clone size: NA
CDR3 DNA: TGTGCCAGCAGCCAAGATCAATTTATAGGCAGGGAGGACTATGGCTACACCTTC
CDR3 protein: CASSQDQFIGREDYGYTF

D gene: TRBD1
J gene: TRBJ2-1
V gene: TRBV5-1
clone size: many
CDR3 DNA: TGCGCCAGCAGCACGGGACAGGGGGCTTGGAATGAGCAGTTCTTC
CDR3 protein: CASSTGQGAWNEQFF

D gene: NA
J gene: TRBJ2-5
V gene: TRBV5-1
clone size: many
CDR3 DNA: TGCGCCAGCAGCCCGTGGGTGGAGGAAGCTTCGGTGGAGACCCAGTACTTC
CDR3 protein: CASSPWVEEASVETQYF

D gene: TRBD1
J gene: TRBJ2-7
V gene: TRBV27
clone size: many
CDR3 DNA: TGTGCCAGCAGTTGGCAGGGGGCCTACGAGCAGTACTTC
CDR3 protein: CASSWQGAYEQYF

D gene: TRBD1
J gene: TRBJ2-5
V gene: TRBV6-1
clone size: many
CDR3 DNA: TGTGCCAGCAGCCGAGGGACAGCCCAAGAGACCCAGTACTTC
CDR3 protein: CASSRGTAQETQYF

D gene: NA
J gene: TRBJ2-7
V gene: TRBV21-1
clone size: many
CDR3 DNA: TGTGCCAGCAGCAAAGAAGCACAGGGGCTACAATCCTACGAGCAGTACTTC
CDR3 protein: CASSKEAQGLQSYEQYF

D gene: TRBD2
J gene: TRBJ2-3
V gene: TRBV10-3
clone size: NA
CDR3 DNA: TGTGCCATCAGTGAAGGACCGGGCGGGGGAGATACGCAGTATTTT
CDR3 protein: CAISEGPGGGDTQYF

D gene: NA
J gene: TRBJ2-7
V gene: TRBV27
clone size: NA
CDR3 DNA: TGTGCCAGCAGCCCTCGGAACCCGACCTACGAGCAGTACTTC
CDR3 protein: CASSPRNPTYEQYF

D gene: NA
J gene: TRBJ2-7
V gene: TRBV12-3/TRBV12-4
clone size: many
CDR3 DNA: TGTGCCAGCAGTGACACGGACAGCTCCTACGAGCAGTACTTC
CDR3 protein: CASSDTDSSYEQYF

D gene: NA
J gene: TRBJ2-7
V gene: TRBV6-2/TRBV6-3
clone size: NA
CDR3 DNA: TGTGCCTGCCTGTCGACGGGGCAGGAGCAGTACTTC
CDR3 protein: CACLSTGQEQYF

D gene: NA
J gene: TRBJ2-5
V gene: TRBV21-1
clone size: NA
CDR3 DNA: TGTGCCAGCAGCAAAGAGGGGGAGACCCAGTACTTC
CDR3 protein: CASSKEGETQYF

D gene: TRBD1
J gene: TRBJ2-5
V gene: TRBV27
clone size: many
CDR3 DNA: TGTGCCAGCAGTGGACAGGGGGCCCAAGAGACCCAGTACTTC
CDR3 protein: CASSGQGAQETQYF

D gene: TRBD1
J gene: TRBJ1-5
V gene: TRBV15
clone size: many
CDR3 DNA: TGTGCCACGACGACAGGGCAGAGCAATCAGCCCCAGCATTTT
CDR3 protein: CATTTGQSNQPQHF

D gene: TRBD2
J gene: TRBJ2-1
V gene: TRBV11-2
clone size: few
CDR3 DNA: TGTGCCAGCAGCTCCACCTTTACTAGCGGGAGGGACAATGAGCAGTTCTTC
CDR3 protein: CASSSTFTSGRDNEQFF

D gene: TRBD2
J gene: TRBJ2-5
V gene: TRBV5-1
clone size: many
CDR3 DNA: TGCGCCAGCAGCTTATCAGCGGGAGGAGGAGAGACCCAGTACTTC
CDR3 protein: CASSLSAGGGETQYF

D gene: NA
J gene: TRBJ2-1
V gene: TRBV5-4
clone size: few
CDR3 DNA: TGTGCCAGCAGCTTGCGGGACTCCTACAATGAGCAGTTCTTC
CDR3 protein: CASSLRDSYNEQFF

D gene: NA
J gene: TRBJ2-7
V gene: TRBV12-3/TRBV12-4
clone size: few
CDR3 DNA: TGTGCCAGCAGTTTCCCACTTCCGACGGGATTGGGGTCCTACGAGCAGTACTTC
CDR3 protein: CASSFPLPTGLGSYEQYF

D gene: NA
J gene: TRBJ2-1
V gene: TRBV15
clone size: many
CDR3 DNA: TGTGCCACCAGCGGGCTGGGACAGGGGTATCTAGCGGGAGAATTGAATGAGCAGTTCTTC
CDR3 protein: CATSGLGQGYLAGELNEQFF

D gene: NA
J gene: TRBJ2-7
V gene: TRBV12-3/TRBV12-4
clone size: few
CDR3 DNA: TGTGCCAGCAGGCCCCAGACTAGTTCCTACGAGCAGTACTTC
CDR3 protein: CASRPQTSSYEQYF

D gene: NA
J gene: TRBJ2-7
V gene: TRBV11-2
clone size: many
CDR3 DNA: TGTGCCAGCAGCTCCCGACCCTACGAGCAGTACTTC
CDR3 protein: CASSSRPYEQYF

D gene: NA
J gene: TRBJ2-3
V gene: TRBV12-3/TRBV12-4
clone size: many
CDR3 DNA: TGTGCCAGCAGGACCGGGGGCACAGATACGCAGTATTTT
CDR3 protein: CASRTGGTDTQYF

D gene: NA
J gene: TRBJ2-7
V gene: TRBV20-1
clone size: many
CDR3 DNA: TGCAGTGCTAGAGGTGCTAACGAGGCTAGGCTCTTTAGCTCCTACGAGCAGTACTTC
CDR3 protein: CSARGANEARLFSSYEQYF

D gene: NA
J gene: TRBJ2-7
V gene: TRBV7-9
clone size: few
CDR3 DNA: TGTGCCAGCAGCCGGGAGCCGGACAACTACGAGCAGTACTTC
CDR3 protein: CASSREPDNYEQYF